The rows below give T cell receptor beta chains drawn from one sample of a study of high-grade serous ovarian cancer treatment subgroups. Some clones are missing from TCRdb's copy, which holds only in-frame ones; the method was immunoSEQ multiplex PCR. The sample has a few thousand clones, around 70% seen once. Sequencing was performed on tumor tissue. Receptors originate from a human donor with high-grade serous ovarian cancer. Both conserved end residues are part of each CDR3. A D gene is named only where the DNA matches it firmly. Only some rows state a clone size, as once, few, many or a class for expanded clones.

j_gene	abundance	d_gene	len	v_gene	CDR3nt	CDR3aa
TRBJ2-7	.	TRBD2	13	TRBV5-1	TGCGCCAGCAGTACGGGAGGGTCCTACGAGCAGTACTTC	CASSTGGSYEQYF
TRBJ2-7	.	TRBD2	15	TRBV27	TGTGCCAGCAGCCCCTTAGCGGGAGGATCATACGAGCAGTACTTC	CASSPLAGGSYEQYF
TRBJ2-5	.	TRBD2	14	TRBV9	TGTGCCAGCAGCGTAAGCGGGGTCCAAGAGACCCAGTACTTC	CASSVSGVQETQYF
TRBJ2-7	.	TRBD2	13	TRBV7-2	TGTGCCACAGGGGCAGCGGGAGGAGGCGAGCAGTACTTC	CATGAAGGGEQYF
TRBJ2-3	.	.	15	TRBV5-1	TGCGCCAGCAGCCTCCTCTCGAGGGGTACAGATACGCAGTATTTT	CASSLLSRGTDTQYF
TRBJ1-1	few	TRBD1	14	TRBV2	TGTGCCAGCAGTGAAACGGCAGGGGGAACTGAAGCTTTCTTT	CASSETAGGTEAFF
TRBJ2-3	.	.	14	TRBV9	TGTGCCAGCAGCGTAGCGGCCCCCACAGATACGCAGTATTTT	CASSVAAPTDTQYF
TRBJ2-1	once	.	16	TRBV19	TGTGCCAGTAGCTCCCCCCGTGGGGTAGGTAGCAATGAGCAGTTCTTC	CASSSPRGVGSNEQFF
TRBJ2-7	.	.	15	TRBV7-2	TGTGCCAGCAGCTTTAACCCCTTGGGATCCTACGAGCAGTACTTC	CASSFNPLGSYEQYF
TRBJ2-3	.	.	15	TRBV27	TGTGCCAGCTGGAATGAGGGACCCCAGCGAGATACGCAGTATTTT	CASWNEGPQRDTQYF
TRBJ1-6	few	.	16	TRBV15	TGTGCCACCAGCACGGGCCAGGAGGGTTTGAATTCACCCCTCCACTTT	CATSTGQEGLNSPLHF
TRBJ1-1	.	.	13	TRBV5-1	TGCGCCAGCAGCTTACAGGCGAACACTGAAGCTTTCTTT	CASSLQANTEAFF
TRBJ1-5	.	TRBD1	14	TRBV6-5	TGTGCCAGCAGCCTAGACAGGGCGTATCAGCCCCAGCATTTT	CASSLDRAYQPQHF
TRBJ2-1	.	.	15	TRBV29-1	TGCAGCGTTGATGCGGTTCCCGGAATTTACAATGAGCAGTTCTTC	CSVDAVPGIYNEQFF
TRBJ2-3	.	TRBD2	17	TRBV9	TGTGCCAGCAGCGTGACACTAGCGGGAGGCCTCACAGATACGCAGTATTTT	CASSVTLAGGLTDTQYF
TRBJ2-1	.	.	15	TRBV27	TGTGCCAGCAGTTTAATAACTAGCCCTGACGGTGAGCAGTTCTTC	CASSLITSPDGEQFF
TRBJ1-2	.	.	13	TRBV6-1	TGTGCCAGCGGCTCCGACAGCGACTATGGCTACACCTTC	CASGSDSDYGYTF
TRBJ2-1	.	TRBD2	15	TRBV5-1	TGCGCCAGCAGCTTGTTTGGCGGGAGCTCCGATGAGCAGTTCTTC	CASSLFGGSSDEQFF
TRBJ2-1	few	.	12	TRBV5-1	TGCGCCAGCAGCATAGAGGACAATGAGCAGTTCTTC	CASSIEDNEQFF
TRBJ2-1	few	TRBD2	17	TRBV7-3	TGTGCCAGCAGTTCCCTCCGCGGACTAGAAAGTACGGATGAGCAGTTCTTC	CASSSLRGLESTDEQFF
TRBJ2-3	.	.	12	TRBV4-2	TGTGCCAGCAGCTCCGGAGGGAATACGCAGTATTTT	CASSSGGNTQYF
TRBJ2-1	.	TRBD2	15	TRBV6-4	TGTGCCAGCAGTGACGCGGGAGGGCCTCTCAATGAGCAGTTCTTC	CASSDAGGPLNEQFF
TRBJ2-1	.	.	13	TRBV18	TGTGCCAGCTCACGGGACAACAACAATGAGCAGTTCTTC	CASSRDNNNEQFF
TRBJ2-1	.	.	15	TRBV19	TGTGCCAGTAGTATTCTGGGTTCTTCTGCGAATGAGCAGTTCTTC	CASSILGSSANEQFF
TRBJ1-1	few	.	13	TRBV7-9	TGTGCCAGCAGCTCCAGCGAGGGGTCTGAAGCTTTCTTT	CASSSSEGSEAFF
TRBJ1-3	.	.	13	TRBV23-1	TGCGCCAGCAGTCTGGATCTCCCCAACACCATATATTTT	CASSLDLPNTIYF
TRBJ2-7	.	.	15	TRBV27	TGTGCCAGCAAAAAACAAGCATCAAGCTCCTACGAGCAGTACTTC	CASKKQASSSYEQYF
TRBJ2-7	few	TRBD1	14	TRBV27	TGTGCCAGCAGTTCCTGGGACAGGGTCTACGAGCAGTACTTC	CASSSWDRVYEQYF
TRBJ1-5	few	.	16	TRBV28	TGTGCCAGCAGTATCAGTATAGGATATAGCAATCAGCCCCAGCATTTT	CASSISIGYSNQPQHF
TRBJ1-6	.	TRBD1	15	TRBV6-1	TGTGCCAGCAGTACCGGGACAGGGCATAATTCACCCCTCCACTTT	CASSTGTGHNSPLHF
TRBJ1-1	.	TRBD1	14	TRBV9	TGTGCCAGCAGCGCAATGACAGGGAGGGCTGAAGCTTTCTTT	CASSAMTGRAEAFF
TRBJ2-1	.	.	14	TRBV11-2	TGTGCCAGCACCTTGACGGGAGTTCCCCATGAGCAGTTCTTC	CASTLTGVPHEQFF
TRBJ2-1	.	TRBD2	16	TRBV25-1	TGTGCCAGCAGTGAAAATGGGGGAGGGCTAGACGCCGTGCAGTTCTTC	CASSENGGGLDAVQFF
TRBJ2-5	few	.	14	TRBV4-1	TGCGCCAGCAGCAAAGCAAAGGTTGGAGAGACCCAGTACTTC	CASSKAKVGETQYF
TRBJ2-1	few	TRBD1	16	TRBV23-1	TGCGCCAGCGGTCACAGGGGAAGAGTTGAATCAAATGAGCAGTTCTTC	CASGHRGRVESNEQFF
TRBJ2-7	.	TRBD1	14	TRBV6-4	TGTGCCAGCAGTCGGGACAGGAGCACCTACGAGCAGTACTTC	CASSRDRSTYEQYF
TRBJ2-1	.	.	15	TRBV30	TGTGCCTGGAGTGTCTTTGGGAGTCGGTACAATGAGCAGTTCTTC	CAWSVFGSRYNEQFF
TRBJ2-1	.	.	15	TRBV5-4	TGTGCCAGCAGCTTGGAGGGTTATACCGACAATGAGCAGTTCTTC	CASSLEGYTDNEQFF
TRBJ2-1	.	.	17	TRBV9	TGTGCCAGCAGCGTAGCGGAAGGGGGTTGGGGGAGTGCTGAGCAGTTCTTC	CASSVAEGGWGSAEQFF
TRBJ2-6	.	TRBD2	13	TRBV11-3	TGTGCCGGGGGGGAGGCAGCGGCCAACGTCCTGACTTTC	CAGGEAAANVLTF